The 10 T cell receptor beta chains below all came from one sample that was sequenced in a study of T-cell memory formation after mild COVID-19. TCRdb processed the 5' RACE reads anew with MiXCR; each CDR3 protein has one entry. The sample contains hundreds of thousands of distinct CDR3 sequences, less than 25% of which appear only once. What was sequenced was PBMCs or a T cell subset sorted from them (not recorded which). The receptor set was obtained from an adult woman who had mild COVID-19 (a few samples of this study predate the infection). Cell type and time point are not known.

V usage is TRBV20-1 and J usage is TRBJ1-1, with D perhaps TRBD1 (5 bases). From germline, CDR1 is DFQATT and CDR2 SNEGSKA (reference sequence). Trimming took off 6 bases at V and 8 bases at J, with 13 bases between the two ends. This CDR3 spans 11 amino acids. DNA of the CDR3: TGCAGTGCCAACTACCGGGGGGAAGCTTTCTTT. This gives the protein CSANYRGEAFF.

Only a few counts were recorded for this clonotype. The chain combines TRBV12-3 or TRBV12-4 with TRBJ2-7; either TRBD1 or TRBD2 may supply D (6 bases each). CDR3 length: 13 residues. V dropped 8 bases and J dropped 7 bases, with 18 bases sitting between them. The CDR3 region has the DNA TGTGCCAGCCGGGAGTCAGGGGTCGAGGAGCAGTACTTC. Residues: CASRESGVEEQYF.

J is TRBJ2-1 and V is TRBV14; TRBD2 agrees at 7 bases. V dropped 5 bases and J dropped 0; count of bases not matched to a gene: 4. Germline CDR1 and CDR2: SGHDN and FVKESK. The CDR3 totals 15 residues. The CDR3 loop reads CASSKLAGSYNEQFF. Here the CDR3 DNA reads TGTGCCAGCAGCAAATTAGCGGGCTCCTACAATGAGCAGTTCTTC.

The V call is TRBV5-1, the J call TRBJ1-1; no reliable D call. The CDR3 has 11 residues. CDR1 and CDR2 (germline): SGHRS, YFSETQ. Trimming cost V 4 bases and J 3 bases, with 4 bases left between them. DNA of the CDR3: TGCGCCAGCAGCGTGGACACTGAAGCTTTCTTT. Encoded protein: CASSVDTEAFF.

The J gene is TRBJ2-3, the V gene TRBV18; 10 bases align to TRBD1. V shed 2 bases and J 3 bases; nucleotides not matched to a gene: 8. Germline CDR1 reads KGHSH; CDR2 reads LQKENI. The CDR3 has 17 residues. CDR3 in amino acids: CASSPVGTGVVTDTQYF. In DNA form, the CDR3 reads TGTGCCAGCTCACCAGTTGGGACAGGGGTTGTTACAGATACGCAGTATTTT.

The chain employs TRBV14 and TRBJ2-6, with D possibly TRBD1 on 5 matching bases. The CDR3 consists of 17 residues. The germline V and J ends were trimmed by 2 bases and 4 bases, with 15 bases remaining between them. Germline loops: CDR1 SGHDN, CDR2 FVKESK. The CDR3 loop is CASSQYWKGPGANVLTF. The CDR3 DNA sequence: TGTGCCAGCAGCCAATATTGGAAGGGGCCGGGGGCCAACGTCCTGACTTTC.

J is TRBJ2-2 and V is TRBV3-1, with TRBD2 identical over 8 bases. In germline, CDR1 is LGHDT, CDR2 YNNKEL (reference sequence). Trimming removed 3 bases from V and 3 bases from J; junction bases left unmatched: 9. CDR3 length: 17 amino acids. The CDR3 DNA reads TGTGCCAGCAGCCACCCATGGCGGGGGGCTTACACCGGGGAGCTGTTTTTT. It codes for CASSHPWRGAYTGELFF.

The chain uses TRBV3-1 and TRBJ1-2; 11 bases line up with TRBD1. With 4 bases clipped from V and 8 bases from J, the junction kept 6 bases outside the gene matches. The germline gives CDR1 LGHDT, CDR2 YNNKEL (reference sequence). The length of the CDR3 is 14 residues. In DNA, the CDR3 is TGTGCCAGCAGCCCCCCGGACAGGGGGCGCGGCTACACCTTC. Its protein product is CASSPPDRGRGYTF.

This chain links TRBV12-3 or TRBV12-4 with TRBJ2-1; TRBD2 might be the D (6 bases). With 5 bases removed from V and 4 bases from J, the gap between germline ends came to 15 bases. This CDR3 contains 15 residues. The CDR3 loop reads CASSAPGTLYNEQFF. CDR3 bases: TGTGCCAGCAGTGCACCCGGGACTTTATACAATGAGCAGTTCTTC.

This clonotype was seen only a few times. The chain uses TRBV20-1 and TRBJ2-7, with TRBD2 identical over 9 bases. The CDR3 sequence is 15 residues long. Trimming cost V 6 bases and J 5 bases; bases outside gene matches: 14. Looked up from germline, CDR1 is DFQATT and CDR2 is SNEGSKA (reference sequence). The CDR3 region is CSATEQPGLANEQYF. DNA for the CDR3: TGCAGTGCCACAGAGCAACCGGGACTAGCAAACGAGCAGTACTTC.